The clone carrying this T cell receptor (beta chain) was detected a few times. Antigen: not known. The entry originates in a study of T-cell reconstitution after alpha-beta-depleted transplantation in children. Trimming removed 4 bases from V and 1 base from J; junction bases left unmatched: 7. The CDR3 has 15 amino acids. Per the germline V gene, CDR1 is SGHRS and CDR2 is YFSETQ. For TCRbeta, the library was prepared with unique molecular identifiers. TCRdb passed the PCR reads through MiXCR, listing each CDR3 protein once. Seen here are about 580,000 distinct CDR3 sequences, 23% observed once, and the top ten hold about 14%. Whole-study findings and limits: About two months after transplant, alpha-beta T cells reportedly came from several hundred expanded graft clones. Surviving recipient T cells and thymic progenitors produced the high day-60 TCRbeta diversity seen in some patients.

This sample comprised PBMCs, mostly from graft donor cells, obtained 360 days after TCRalphabeta/CD19-depleted stem cell transplant. The TCR was taken from a boy under two years old who had a stem cell transplant for acute myeloid leukemia, so the T cells may come from the graft donor. The chain uses TRBV5-1 and TRBJ2-5; 7 bases map to TRBD2. The CDR3 DNA is TGCGCCAGCAGCGCGAGGGAGGGCGTCCAAGAGACCCAGTACTTC. Protein sequence: CASSAREGVQETQYF.